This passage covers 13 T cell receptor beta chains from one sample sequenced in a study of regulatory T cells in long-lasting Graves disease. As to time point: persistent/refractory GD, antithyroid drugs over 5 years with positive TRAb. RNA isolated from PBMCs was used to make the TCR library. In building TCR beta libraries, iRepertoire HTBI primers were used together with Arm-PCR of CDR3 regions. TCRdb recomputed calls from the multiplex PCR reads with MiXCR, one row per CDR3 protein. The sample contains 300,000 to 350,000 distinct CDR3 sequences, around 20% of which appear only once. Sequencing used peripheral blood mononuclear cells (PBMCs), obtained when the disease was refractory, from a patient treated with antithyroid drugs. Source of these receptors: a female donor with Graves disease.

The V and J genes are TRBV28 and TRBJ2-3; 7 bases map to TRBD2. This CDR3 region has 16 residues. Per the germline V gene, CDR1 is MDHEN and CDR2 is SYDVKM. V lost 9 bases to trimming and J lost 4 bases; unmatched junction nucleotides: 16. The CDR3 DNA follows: TGTGCCAGTTTTAGCGGGCCAGCTGGGAGAGCAGATACGCAGTATTTT. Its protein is CASFSGPAGRADTQYF.

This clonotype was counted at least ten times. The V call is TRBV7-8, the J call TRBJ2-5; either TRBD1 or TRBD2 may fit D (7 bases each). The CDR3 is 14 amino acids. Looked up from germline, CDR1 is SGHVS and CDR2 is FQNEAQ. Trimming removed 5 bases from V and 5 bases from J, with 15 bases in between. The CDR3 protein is CASSLQRGQETQYF. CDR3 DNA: TGTGCCAGCAGCCTGCAGCGGGGACAGGAGACCCAGTACTTC.

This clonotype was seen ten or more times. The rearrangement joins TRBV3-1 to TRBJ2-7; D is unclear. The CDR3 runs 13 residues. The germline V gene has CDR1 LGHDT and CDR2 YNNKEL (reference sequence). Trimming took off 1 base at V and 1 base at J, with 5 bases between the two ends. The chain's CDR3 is CASSQGRSYEQYF. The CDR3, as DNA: TGTGCCAGCAGCCAAGGTCGTTCCTACGAGCAGTACTTC.

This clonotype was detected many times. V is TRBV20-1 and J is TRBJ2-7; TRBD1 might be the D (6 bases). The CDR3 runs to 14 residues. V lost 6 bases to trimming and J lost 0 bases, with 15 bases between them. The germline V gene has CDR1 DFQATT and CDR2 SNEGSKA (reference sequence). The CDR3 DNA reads TGCAGTGCGAAGAGAGGGGGAAGCTCCTACGAGCAGTACTTC. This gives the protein CSAKRGGSSYEQYF.

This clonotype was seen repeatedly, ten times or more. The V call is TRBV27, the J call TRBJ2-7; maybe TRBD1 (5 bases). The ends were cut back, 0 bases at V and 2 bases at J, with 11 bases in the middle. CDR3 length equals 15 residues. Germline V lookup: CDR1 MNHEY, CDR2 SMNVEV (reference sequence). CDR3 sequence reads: CASSLSNRPTYEQYF. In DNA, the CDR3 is TGTGCCAGCAGTTTATCGAACAGGCCAACCTACGAGCAGTACTTC.

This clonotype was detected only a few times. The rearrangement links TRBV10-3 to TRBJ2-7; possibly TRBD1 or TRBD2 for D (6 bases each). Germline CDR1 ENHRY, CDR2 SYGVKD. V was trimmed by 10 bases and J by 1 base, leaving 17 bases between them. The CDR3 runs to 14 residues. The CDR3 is CATQRGGGSYEQYF. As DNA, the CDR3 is TGTGCCACCCAACGAGGAGGGGGTTCCTACGAGCAGTACTTC.

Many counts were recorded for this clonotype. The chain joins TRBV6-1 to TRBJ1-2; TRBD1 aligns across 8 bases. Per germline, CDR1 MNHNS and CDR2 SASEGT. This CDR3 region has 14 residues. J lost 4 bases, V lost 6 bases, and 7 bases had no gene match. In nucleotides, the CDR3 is TGTGCCAGCAGGGCTCAGGGGGCCGGCTATGGCTACACCTTC. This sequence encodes CASRAQGAGYGYTF.

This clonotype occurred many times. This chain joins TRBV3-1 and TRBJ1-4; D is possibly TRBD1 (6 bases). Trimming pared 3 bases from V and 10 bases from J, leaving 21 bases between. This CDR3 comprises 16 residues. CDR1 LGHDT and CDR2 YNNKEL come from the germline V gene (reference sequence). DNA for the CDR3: TGTGCCAGCAGCCAGTTATTACCAGAAGGGGGTGGAAAACTGTTTTTT. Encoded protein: CASSQLLPEGGGKLFF.

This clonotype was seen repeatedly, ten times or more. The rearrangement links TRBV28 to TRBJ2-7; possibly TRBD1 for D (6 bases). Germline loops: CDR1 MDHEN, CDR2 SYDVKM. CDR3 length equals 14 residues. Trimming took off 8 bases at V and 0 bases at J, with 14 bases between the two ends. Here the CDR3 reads CASLLQGSSYEQYF. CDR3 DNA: TGTGCCAGCCTCTTACAGGGAAGCTCCTACGAGCAGTACTTC.

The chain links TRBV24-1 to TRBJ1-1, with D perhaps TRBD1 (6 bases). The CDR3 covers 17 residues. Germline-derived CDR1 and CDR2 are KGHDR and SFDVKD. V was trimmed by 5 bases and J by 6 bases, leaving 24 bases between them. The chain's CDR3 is CATSGTGKGKNRAEAFF. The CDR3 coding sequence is TGTGCCACCAGTGGCACAGGGAAGGGTAAAAATCGGGCTGAAGCTTTCTTT.

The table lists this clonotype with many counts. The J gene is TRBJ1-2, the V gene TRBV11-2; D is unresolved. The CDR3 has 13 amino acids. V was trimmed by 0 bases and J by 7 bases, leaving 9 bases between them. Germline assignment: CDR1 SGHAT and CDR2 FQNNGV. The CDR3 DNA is TGTGCCAGCAGCTTAGATGGCAGGTCTGGCTACACCTTC. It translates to CASSLDGRSGYTF.

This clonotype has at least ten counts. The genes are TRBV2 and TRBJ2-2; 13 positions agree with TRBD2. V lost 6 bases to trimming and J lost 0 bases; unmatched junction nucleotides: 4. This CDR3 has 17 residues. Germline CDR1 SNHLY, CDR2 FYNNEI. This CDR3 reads CASRKLAGGPNTGELFF. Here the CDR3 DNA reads TGTGCCAGCAGGAAACTAGCGGGAGGGCCGAACACCGGGGAGCTGTTTTTT.

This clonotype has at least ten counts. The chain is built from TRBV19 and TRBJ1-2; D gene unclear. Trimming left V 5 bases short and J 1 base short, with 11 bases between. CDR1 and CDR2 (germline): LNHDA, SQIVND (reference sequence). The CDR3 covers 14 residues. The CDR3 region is CASSLSASNYGYTF. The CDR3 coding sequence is TGTGCCAGTAGTTTGTCCGCCAGTAACTATGGCTACACCTTC.